The clone carrying this T cell receptor beta chain has at least ten counts. Its specificity is not known. Patients having uncontrolled infection, another autoimmune disease, pregnancy or lactation were not included. The data belong to a study of T cells in Graves' hyperthyroidism and ophthalmopathy. Study results and caveats: Expanded thyroid clonotypes (above 0.001) were mostly also found in blood.

Regions amplified from RNA transcripts were the TCR beta CDR3 regions. HTBI primers were employed in a first-round RT-PCR of the TCR CDR3. TCRdb reanalysed the multiplex PCR reads using MiXCR and keeps one entry per CDR3 protein. The sample yields about 350,000 distinct CDR3 sequences, 17% seen once. Input material: blood. The TCR originated in a woman aged 25-40 years with Graves' hyperthyroidism that later progressed to Graves' ophthalmopathy.

The CDR3 region is CATSRDLERDGYTF. CDR3 sequence (DNA): TGTGCCACCAGCAGGGACCTAGAGAGGGATGGCTACACCTTC. J is TRBJ1-2 and V is TRBV15, with D hard to call. V was trimmed by 3 bases and J by 6 bases, leaving 14 bases between them. The germline CDR1 and CDR2 sequences are LNHNV and YYDKDF (reference sequence). The CDR3 has 14 amino acids.